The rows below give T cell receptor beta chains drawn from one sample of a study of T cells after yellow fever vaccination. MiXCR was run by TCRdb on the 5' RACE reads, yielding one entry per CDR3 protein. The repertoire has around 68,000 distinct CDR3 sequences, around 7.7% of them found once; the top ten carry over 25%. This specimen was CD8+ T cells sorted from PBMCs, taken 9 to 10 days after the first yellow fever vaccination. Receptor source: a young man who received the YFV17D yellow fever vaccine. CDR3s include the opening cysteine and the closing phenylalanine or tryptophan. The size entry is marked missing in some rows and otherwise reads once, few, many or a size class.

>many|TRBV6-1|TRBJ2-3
CASSPDRGTVADTQYF
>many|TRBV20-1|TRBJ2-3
CSAADPESMGTDTQYF
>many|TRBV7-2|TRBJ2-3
CASSSTSSNTDTQYF
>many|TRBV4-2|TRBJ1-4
CASSQAGEDEKLFF
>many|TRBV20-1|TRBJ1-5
CSASGQFNQPQHF
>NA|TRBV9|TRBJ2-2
CASSLRGADTGELFF
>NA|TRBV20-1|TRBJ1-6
CSASRTATNSPLHF
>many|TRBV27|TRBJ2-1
CASRPTHEEQFF
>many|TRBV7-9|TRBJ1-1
CASSFQSNTEAFF
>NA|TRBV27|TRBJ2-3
CASRMGRAQYF
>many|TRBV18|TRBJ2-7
CASSSDRAYEQYF
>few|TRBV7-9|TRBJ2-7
CASSSGRAEQYF
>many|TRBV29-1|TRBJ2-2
CSVDPGTGELFF
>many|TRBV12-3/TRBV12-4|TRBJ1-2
CASSLGQIYGYTF
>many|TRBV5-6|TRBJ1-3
CASSFGTGGPPWGNTIYF
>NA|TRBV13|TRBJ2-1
CASRRRGTYNEQFF
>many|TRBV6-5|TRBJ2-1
CASSYLAGGLNEQFF
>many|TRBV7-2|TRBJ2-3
CASSLEQGWHTQYF
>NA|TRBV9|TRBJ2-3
CASSLRGIGTDTQYF
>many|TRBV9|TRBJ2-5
CASSVAGETQYF
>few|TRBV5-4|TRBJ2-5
CASSPEGEQETQYF
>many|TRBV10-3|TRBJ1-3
CAIRRTGPDTIYF
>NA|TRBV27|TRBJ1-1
CASSRQGSLTEAFF
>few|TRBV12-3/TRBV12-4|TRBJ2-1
CASSSSSGEVSYNEQFF
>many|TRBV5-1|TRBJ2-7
CASSSGTGVYEQYF
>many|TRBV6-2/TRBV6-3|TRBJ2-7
CASSLSGGVDEQYF
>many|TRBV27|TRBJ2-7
CASSFAGTGEQYF
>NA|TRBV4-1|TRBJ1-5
CASSQVGGSNQPQHF
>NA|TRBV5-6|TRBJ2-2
CASSLGLPGELFF
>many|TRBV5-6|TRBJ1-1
CASSMTITEAFF
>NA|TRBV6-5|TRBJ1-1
CASSYSAGTTEAFF
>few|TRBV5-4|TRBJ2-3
CASSTSNTRTDTQYF
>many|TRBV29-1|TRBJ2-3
CSAQTGRTDTQYF
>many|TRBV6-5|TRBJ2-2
CASSYNSGGGTGELFF
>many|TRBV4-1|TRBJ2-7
CASSQGEGRYEQYF
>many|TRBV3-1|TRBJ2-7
CASSPGVTESSYEQYF
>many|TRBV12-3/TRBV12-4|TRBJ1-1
CASSGDPNTEAFF
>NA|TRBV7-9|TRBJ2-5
CASSSRTSGGIKTQYF
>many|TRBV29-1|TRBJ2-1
CSVDARDGNEQFF
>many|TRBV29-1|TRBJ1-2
CSAPLGLGYTF
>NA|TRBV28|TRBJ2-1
CAIGPAGQHNEQFF
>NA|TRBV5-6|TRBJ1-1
CASSLGPGGEFNTEAFF
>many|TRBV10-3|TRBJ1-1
CAITGPPNTEAFF
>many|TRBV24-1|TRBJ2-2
CATSDPGQYTGTGELFF
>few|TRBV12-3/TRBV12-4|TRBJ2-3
CASSLGGGPPDTQYF
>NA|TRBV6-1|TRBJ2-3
CASLPDGPGGTQYF
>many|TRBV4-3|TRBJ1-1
CASSHRGGQGAEAFF
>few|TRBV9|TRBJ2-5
CASSGTGTQEETQYF
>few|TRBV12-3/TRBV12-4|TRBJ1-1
CASSPGTGRYTEAFF
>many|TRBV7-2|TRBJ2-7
CASSFEYPPWVYEQYF
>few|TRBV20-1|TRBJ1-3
CSAREVSSGNTIYF
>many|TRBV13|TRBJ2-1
CASGLGRQGRDEQFF
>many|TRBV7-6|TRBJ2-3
CASSLLADSTDTQYF